These 23 T cell receptor beta chains came from one sample sequenced in a study of T cells expressing NK-cell markers. With the 5' RACE reads reprocessed, TCRdb shows one record per CDR3 protein and no DNA. The sample totals 200,000 to 300,000 distinct CDR3 sequences. The specimen was blood T cells: a sorted CD56 or NKG2C T cell subset, CD4+ or CD8+ T cells, or bulk PBMC T cells (not recorded which). All receptors come from a young man in good health.

CDR3 loop: CASRETWLDTQYF. The rearrangement joins TRBV6-1 to TRBJ2-3. Germline values: CDR1 MNHNS, CDR2 SASEGT. The CDR3 totals 13 residues.

This sequence joins TRBV7-2 and TRBJ2-3; TCRdb gives TRBD2 as the D gene, but with no DNA this cannot be confirmed. The germline gives CDR1 SGHTA, CDR2 FQGNSA. This CDR3 is built from 15 residues. CDR3 sequence reads: CASSPRLAGRDTQYF.

The chain carries TRBV7-6 and TRBJ1-3. The germline V gene encodes CDR1 SGHVS and CDR2 FNYEAQ. The CDR3 is 14 amino acids. The CDR3 loop is CASSKDGSGNTIYF.

The chain combines TRBV6-1 with TRBJ2-5; TCRdb names TRBD1, which stays unverified in the absence of DNA. The CDR3 has 14 amino acids. The germline V gene has CDR1 MNHNS and CDR2 SASEGT. CDR3 sequence reads: CASPPGGLQETQYF.

The chain links TRBV29-1 to TRBJ2-1; with no DNA, the TCRdb D assignment of TRBD2 cannot be verified. Germline loops: CDR1 SQVTM, CDR2 ANQGSEA. The CDR3 covers 16 residues. CDR3 residues: CSVPASGRGPSAEQFF.

The V call is TRBV18, the J call TRBJ2-5; TCRdb indicates TRBD2, and absent DNA this call remains unverified. The CDR3 contains 14 residues. Germline CDR1 and CDR2: KGHSH and LQKENI. CDR3 region: CASSSQAYQETQYF.

This CDR3 reads CASSSQGGGETQYF. The chain combines TRBV5-1 with TRBJ2-5; no DNA is available, so the TRBD1 call from TCRdb remains unchecked. The CDR3 runs 14 residues. CDR1 SGHRS and CDR2 YFSETQ come from the germline V gene.

The J gene is TRBJ2-5, the V gene TRBV20-1; lacking DNA, the TRBD2 call made by TCRdb goes unchecked. Germline V lookup: CDR1 DFQATT, CDR2 SNEGSKA (reference sequence). This CDR3 comprises 13 residues. CDR3 loop: CSILAGEQETQYF.

The chain is built from TRBV12-3 or TRBV12-4 and TRBJ2-5; TCRdb's D call, TRBD1, is unchecked because there is no DNA. This CDR3 spans 15 amino acids. The CDR3: CASSPPTGGRGTQYF.

J is TRBJ2-3 and V is TRBV5-6; TCRdb reports TRBD2, a call that lacks DNA to check it against. The CDR3 is 13 amino acids. CDR1 SGHDT and CDR2 YYEEEE come from the germline V gene. The chain's CDR3 is CASSYRGSDTQYF. The full variable domain, completed using reference TRBV5-6 and TRBJ2-3, is DAGVTQSPTHLIKTRGQQVTLRCSPKSGHDTVSWYQQALGQGPQFIFQYYEEEERQRGNFPDRFSGHQFPNYSSELNVNALLLGDSALYLCASSYRGSDTQYFGPGTRLTVL.

This chain uses TRBV9 with TRBJ2-7; as DNA is missing, the TRBD2 call by TCRdb cannot be tested. This CDR3 has 16 amino acids. CDR1 and CDR2 (germline): SGDLS, YYNGEE. The CDR3 sequence is CASSVGTSGITYEQYF.

The CDR3 sequence: CASRSGQGARRADTQYF. This chain links TRBV5-1 with TRBJ2-3; as DNA is missing, the TRBD1 call by TCRdb cannot be tested. Germline V lookup: CDR1 SGHRS, CDR2 YFSETQ. The CDR3 spans 17 residues.

This chain joins TRBV7-2 and TRBJ1-6; the TCRdb D gene call, TRBD1, has no DNA to confirm it. This CDR3 contains 13 residues. Per the germline V gene, CDR1 is SGHTA and CDR2 is FQGNSA. The CDR3 here is CASSSTGSSPLHF.

The chain employs TRBV20-1 and TRBJ2-2; TCRdb lists TRBD2, though no DNA is available to test this call. CDR3 length equals 17 residues. Germline CDR1 is DFQATT and CDR2 is SNEGSKA (reference sequence). The CDR3 loop is CSARVASGRRVTGELFF.

V is TRBV10-3 and J is TRBJ2-7. CDR1 ENHRY and CDR2 SYGVKD come from the germline V gene. The length of the CDR3 is 13 residues. The CDR3 protein is CAISESQTFEQYF.

The chain couples TRBV29-1 to TRBJ2-2; TCRdb outputs TRBD1, but without DNA this stays unchecked. CDR3 size: 16 residues. Germline CDR1 SQVTM, CDR2 ANQGSEA. CDR3 residues: CSVVRRGQGAPGELFF.

V usage is TRBV18 and J usage is TRBJ1-5; checking the TCRdb D call of TRBD1 is not possible without DNA. Germline CDR1 and CDR2: KGHSH and LQKENI. The CDR3 is 15 residues long. The CDR3 reads CASSSRQGGNQPQHF.

The J gene is TRBJ2-2, the V gene TRBV6-2 or TRBV6-3; with no DNA, the TCRdb D assignment of TRBD1 cannot be verified. CDR3 length: 14 residues. Per germline, CDR1 MNHEY and CDR2 SVGEGT. The CDR3 sequence is CASSGRRGTGELFF.

The J gene is TRBJ2-5, the V gene TRBV25-1. Germline assignment: CDR1 MGHDK and CDR2 SYGVNS. The CDR3 spans 15 residues. The CDR3 sequence: CASSERGTPQETQYF.

CDR3 region: CASSSGTGLGADTQYF. The chain carries TRBV6-5 and TRBJ2-3; the D call from TCRdb, TRBD1, cannot be confirmed without DNA. This CDR3 region has 16 residues. Germline values: CDR1 MNHEY, CDR2 SVGAGI.

The rearrangement links TRBV29-1 to TRBJ2-5. CDR1 and CDR2 (germline): SQVTM, ANQGSEA. CDR3 length: 12 amino acids. This CDR3 reads CSGKRGQETQYF.

V gene TRBV2 combines with J gene TRBJ2-1; TCRdb's assignment of TRBD2 cannot be checked, as there is no DNA. The germline gives CDR1 SNHLY, CDR2 FYNNEI. CDR3 length: 15 amino acids. CDR3 sequence reads: CASSAGGLAGDEQFF.

The chain carries TRBV5-4 and TRBJ2-1; TCRdb's assignment of TRBD2 cannot be checked, as there is no DNA. The CDR3 length is 16 residues. The V gene's germline CDR1 is SGHNT and CDR2 YYREEE (reference sequence). The CDR3 here is CASSKSGRSSYNEQFF.